This is a list of T cell receptor beta chains from one sample in a study of blood T cell repertoires in COVID-19. The data were produced by immunoSEQ multiplex PCR, yet TCRdb's version contains in-frame clones alone and is incomplete. This table holds roughly 74,000 clones, roughly 88% found once. Source material: peripheral blood. The receptors here all came from an elderly woman with active or convalescent COVID-19. The CDR3 runs from the conserved cysteine through the conserved F or W. A D gene is named only where the DNA matches it firmly. Some rows have no size entry. The others give once, few or many, or a class for an expanded clone.

>TRBJ2-5|TRBV5-8|.|.
CASSRRVGETQYF
TGTGCCAGCAGCAGACGGGTCGGGGAAACCCAGTACTTC
>TRBJ1-3|TRBV18|.|.
CASSPPQGSRNTIYF
TGTGCCAGCTCACCCCCACAGGGATCTAGAAACACCATATATTTT
>TRBJ1-4|TRBV5-4|.|.
CASSLDRATNEKLFF
TGTGCCAGCAGCTTGGACAGGGCAACTAATGAAAAACTGTTTTTT
>TRBJ2-5|TRBV19|.|.
CASSIRQGGVGETQYF
TGTGCCAGTAGTATAAGACAGGGAGGCGTAGGGGAGACCCAGTACTTC
>TRBJ2-3|TRBV5-4|.|.
CASSGQGADTQYF
TGTGCCAGCAGCGGGCAGGGTGCAGATACGCAGTATTTT
>TRBJ1-2|TRBV5-6|.|.
CASSLWGDPYGYTF
TGTGCCAGCAGCCTTTGGGGGGACCCATATGGCTACACCTTC
>TRBJ1-2|TRBV7-9|.|TRBD1
CASSATGVGGYTF
TGTGCCAGCAGCGCGACAGGGGTGGGCGGCTACACCTTC
>TRBJ2-1|TRBV3-1/TRBV3-2|.|TRBD1
CASSLGTGPEQFF
TGTGCCAGCAGCCTTGGGACAGGACCTGAGCAGTTCTTC
>TRBJ2-3|TRBV29-1|once|TRBD2
CSVELKREADTQYF
TGCAGCGTTGAATTGAAGCGGGAGGCAGATACGCAGTATTTT
>TRBJ2-7|TRBV19|.|TRBD1
CASNDRGPFAEQYF
TGTGCCAGTAATGACAGGGGCCCCTTTGCCGAGCAGTACTTC
>TRBJ2-5|TRBV5-5|.|TRBD2
CASSLQRGVLTQYF
TGTGCCAGCAGCTTACAGCGGGGGGTTTTGACCCAGTACTTC
>TRBJ1-2|TRBV19|few|.
CASSPPRGGYGYTF
TGTGCCAGTAGTCCCCCCCGTGGCGGCTATGGCTACACCTTC
>TRBJ2-7|TRBV5-8|.|TRBD1
CASSVPTGEQYF
TGTGCCAGCAGCGTACCGACAGGGGAGCAGTACTTC
>TRBJ2-2|TRBV11-2|.|.
CASSLAGTNTGELFF
TGTGCCAGCAGCTTAGCGGGTACGAACACCGGGGAGCTGTTTTTT
>TRBJ2-7|TRBV12-3/TRBV12-4|.|TRBD1
CASQQGGPYEQYF
TGTGCCAGCCAACAGGGGGGCCCCTACGAGCAGTACTTC
>TRBJ2-1|TRBV7-2|.|.
CASSLASFNEQFF
TGTGCCAGCAGCTTAGCGTCTTTCAATGAGCAGTTCTTC
>TRBJ2-3|TRBV29-1|.|.
CSVDGGGGTDTQYF
TGCAGCGTTGATGGGGGAGGAGGCACAGATACGCAGTATTTT
>TRBJ2-7|TRBV5-8|.|TRBD1
CASSLQGYSYEQYF
TGTGCCAGCAGCTTACAGGGGTACTCCTACGAGCAGTACTTC
>TRBJ2-5|TRBV5-1|.|TRBD1
CASSLGQGAPQETQYF
TGCGCCAGCAGCTTGGGACAGGGGGCCCCTCAAGAGACCCAGTACTTC
>TRBJ2-7|TRBV18|.|.
CASSPPTYEQYF
TGTGCCAGCTCACCACCCACCTACGAGCAGTACTTC
>TRBJ2-1|TRBV5-1|.|TRBD2
CASSLELADNEQFF
TGCGCCAGCAGCTTGGAACTAGCGGACAATGAGCAGTTCTTC
>TRBJ2-3|TRBV3-1/TRBV3-2|.|TRBD2
CASSHFRGGMTDTQYF
TGTGCCAGCAGCCATTTCCGGGGGGGTATGACAGATACGCAGTATTTT
>TRBJ2-7|TRBV3-1/TRBV3-2|.|.
CASSQVQGLGEQYF
TGTGCCAGCAGCCAAGTTCAGGGATTGGGAGAGCAGTACTTC
>TRBJ2-1|TRBV30|.|TRBD2
CAWSVPLGAGGSYNEQFF
TGTGCCTGGAGTGTACCCCTGGGAGCGGGAGGTTCCTACAATGAGCAGTTCTTC
>TRBJ2-3|TRBV5-1|.|TRBD1
CASSLGTGIADTQYF
TGCGCCAGCAGCTTAGGGACAGGGATTGCAGATACGCAGTATTTT
>TRBJ2-1|TRBV11-2|.|TRBD1
CASTSKRQGVRQFF
TGTGCCAGCACATCTAAACGACAGGGGGTACGGCAGTTCTTC
>TRBJ2-1|TRBV29-1|.|.
CSHWSYNEQFF
TGCAGCCATTGGAGTTACAATGAGCAGTTCTTC
>TRBJ1-2|TRBV20-1|.|.
CSARSGPGYTF
TGCAGTGCTAGATCAGGGCCCGGCTACACCTTC
>TRBJ1-3|TRBV3-1/TRBV3-2|.|TRBD1
CASTLQGTGNTIYF
TGTGCCAGCACCCTACAGGGGACTGGAAACACCATATATTTT
>TRBJ1-1|TRBV10-3|.|.
CAISETGHTEAFF
TGTGCCATCAGTGAGACAGGGCACACTGAAGCTTTCTTT
>TRBJ1-2|TRBV6-5|.|TRBD1
CASSYEDRGGYGYTF
TGTGCCAGCAGTTACGAGGACAGGGGGGGATATGGCTACACCTTC
>TRBJ2-2|TRBV5-6|.|TRBD1
CASSLTGGNTGELFF
TGTGCCAGCAGCTTGACAGGGGGGAACACCGGGGAGCTGTTTTTT
>TRBJ1-1|TRBV18|.|.
CASSPGRTTTEAFF
TGTGCCAGCTCACCCGGGAGGACCACCACTGAAGCTTTCTTT
>TRBJ1-5|TRBV19|.|.
CASSIFGQINQPQHF
TGTGCCAGTAGTATATTCGGACAGATCAATCAGCCCCAGCATTTT
>TRBJ1-2|TRBV4-2|.|.
CASSQSGKGNGYGYTF
TGTGCCAGCAGCCAATCAGGGAAGGGGAACGGCTATGGCTACACCTTC
>TRBJ2-4|TRBV21-1|.|.
CASSKECGQGGLTKNIQYF
TGTGCCAGCAGCAAAGAGTGTGGACAGGGGGGGTTAACCAAAAACATTCAGTACTTC
>TRBJ1-2|TRBV6-2/TRBV6-3|.|TRBD1
CASSYTGDYGYTF
TGTGCCAGCAGTTACACAGGGGACTATGGCTACACCTTC
>TRBJ1-6|TRBV5-5|.|.
CASKRGNNSPLHF
TGTGCCAGCAAGAGGGGGAACAATTCACCCCTCCACTTT
>TRBJ2-1|TRBV19|.|TRBD2
CASSMVGGRRGSNEQFF
TGTGCCAGTAGTATGGTCGGCGGGAGAAGGGGCAGCAATGAGCAGTTCTTC
>TRBJ2-2|TRBV4-3|.|.
CASSQGSGVSTGELFF
TGCGCCAGCAGCCAAGGTTCGGGAGTAAGCACCGGGGAGCTGTTTTTT
>TRBJ2-1|TRBV5-1|.|.
CASSLPGGRRATSSYNEQFF
TGCGCCAGCAGCTTACCCGGTGGGCGGAGGGCGACAAGCTCCTACAATGAGCAGTTCTTC